This T cell receptor beta chain originates from a study of blood T cells in healthy people across ages. Study outcomes and limitations: The study found more naive CD4+ cells and higher diversity in long-lived than aged donors.

The authors extracted at least 6 micrograms of total RNA per sample. Concerning this clonotype itself: Its antigen remains unidentified. The junction does not match germline at one end; this may be a read error.

The authors ran a second PCR of roughly 6 to 12 cycles using a sample-barcoded 5' primer and a J-beta primer mix. A 12-random-nucleotide template-switch adaptor tagged each cDNA molecule. TCRdb re-called the 5' RACE reads with MiXCR, one entry per CDR3 protein. The sample has 650,000 to 800,000 distinct CDR3 sequences, around 45% seen once. This CDR3 has 14 amino acids. CDR1 and CDR2 from the germline V gene are MNHEY and SVGEGT. Input material: blood. The TCR comes from a man aged 60 to 69 in good health. V and J are TRBV6-2 or TRBV6-3 and TRBJ2-1, with D unclear. CDR3 region: CASSDSIVYNEQFF. The CDR3 nucleotides read TGTGCCAGCAGTGACTCGATTGTGTACAATGAGCAGTTCTTC.